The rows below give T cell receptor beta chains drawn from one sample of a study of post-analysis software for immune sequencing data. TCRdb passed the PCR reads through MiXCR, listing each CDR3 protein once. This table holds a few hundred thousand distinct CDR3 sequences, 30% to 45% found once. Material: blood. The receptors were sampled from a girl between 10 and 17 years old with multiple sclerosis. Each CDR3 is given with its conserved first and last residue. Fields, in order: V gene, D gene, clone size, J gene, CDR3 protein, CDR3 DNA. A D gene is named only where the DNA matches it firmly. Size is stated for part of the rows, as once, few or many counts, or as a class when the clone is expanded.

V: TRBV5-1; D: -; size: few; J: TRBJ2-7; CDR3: CASSKGEGTYEQYF; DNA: TGCGCCAGCAGCAAGGGTGAGGGGACCTACGAGCAGTACTTC
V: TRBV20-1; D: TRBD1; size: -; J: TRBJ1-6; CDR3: CSARPGTGGPLHF; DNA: TGCAGTGCTAGACCCGGGACAGGTGGGCCCCTCCACTTT
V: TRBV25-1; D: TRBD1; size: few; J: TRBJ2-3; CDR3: CASSIQRGHTDTQYF; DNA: TGTGCCAGCAGTATTCAGAGGGGGCACACAGATACGCAGTATTTT
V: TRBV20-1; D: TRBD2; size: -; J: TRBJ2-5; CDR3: CSAGTGGRGETQYF; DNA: TGCAGTGCTGGTACGGGGGGTCGAGGAGAGACCCAGTACTTC
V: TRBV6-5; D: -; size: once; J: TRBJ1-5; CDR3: CASSYGPHQPQHF; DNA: TGTGCCAGCAGTTATGGCCCCCATCAGCCCCAGCATTTT
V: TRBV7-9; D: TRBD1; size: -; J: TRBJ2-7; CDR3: CASRPVSSGTGPPEQYF; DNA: TGTGCCAGCAGACCTGTCTCTTCCGGGACAGGACCCCCCGAGCAGTACTTC
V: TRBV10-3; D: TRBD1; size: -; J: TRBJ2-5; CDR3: CAISDGTQGLQETQYF; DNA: TGTGCCATCAGTGATGGGACACAGGGGTTACAAGAGACCCAGTACTTC
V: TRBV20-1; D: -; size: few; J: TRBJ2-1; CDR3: CSARDPRSSYNEQFF; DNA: TGCAGTGCTAGAGATCCGAGAAGCTCCTACAATGAGCAGTTCTTC
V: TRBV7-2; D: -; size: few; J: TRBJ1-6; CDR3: CASSFEGRAPLHF; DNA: TGTGCCAGCAGCTTCGAGGGTCGTGCACCCCTCCACTTT
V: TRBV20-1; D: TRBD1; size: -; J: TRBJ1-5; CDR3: CSAGGGTGVPQHF; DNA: TGCAGTGCTGGAGGTGGGACAGGCGTCCCCCAGCATTTT
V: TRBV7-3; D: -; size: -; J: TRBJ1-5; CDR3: CASSFEGGYNQPQHF; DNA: TGTGCCAGCAGCTTTGAGGGGGGTTACAATCAGCCCCAGCATTTT
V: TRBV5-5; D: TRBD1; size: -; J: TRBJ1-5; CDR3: CASSLGTGRNDQPQHF; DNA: TGTGCCAGCAGCTTGGGGACAGGGAGGAACGATCAGCCCCAGCATTTT
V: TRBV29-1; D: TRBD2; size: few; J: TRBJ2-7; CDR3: CSVAGLAGGASSYEQYF; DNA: TGCAGCGTCGCCGGACTAGCGGGGGGCGCCAGCTCCTACGAGCAGTACTTC
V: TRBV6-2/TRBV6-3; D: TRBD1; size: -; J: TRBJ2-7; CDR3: CASSQRGLTYEQYF; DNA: TGTGCCAGCAGTCAAAGGGGGCTTACCTACGAGCAGTACTTC
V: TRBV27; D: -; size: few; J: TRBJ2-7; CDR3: CASSFGRISYEQYF; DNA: TGTGCCAGCAGTTTTGGCAGGATTTCCTACGAGCAGTACTTC
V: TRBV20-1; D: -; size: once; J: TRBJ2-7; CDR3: CSARGPGGHYEQYF; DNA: TGCAGTGCTAGAGGTCCGGGGGGACATTACGAGCAGTACTTC
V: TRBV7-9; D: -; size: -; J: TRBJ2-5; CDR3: CASSSKKETQYF; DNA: TGTGCCAGCAGCTCCAAGAAAGAGACCCAGTACTTC
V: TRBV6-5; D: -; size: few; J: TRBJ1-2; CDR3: CASSYAGDGYTF; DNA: TGTGCCAGCAGTTACGCAGGGGACGGCTACACCTTC
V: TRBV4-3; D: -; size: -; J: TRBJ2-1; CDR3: CASSQSIGGYNEQFF; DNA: TGCGCCAGCAGCCAATCTATTGGCGGTTACAATGAGCAGTTCTTC
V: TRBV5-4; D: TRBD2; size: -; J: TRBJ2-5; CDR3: CASSSSSGGETQYF; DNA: TGTGCCAGCAGCTCGTCTAGCGGGGGGGAGACCCAGTACTTC
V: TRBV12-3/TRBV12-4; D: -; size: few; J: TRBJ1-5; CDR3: CASSPQAFNQPQHF; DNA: TGTGCCAGCAGCCCTCAAGCCTTTAATCAGCCCCAGCATTTT
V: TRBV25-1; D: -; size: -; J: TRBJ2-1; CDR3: CASRGWGNNEQFF; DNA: TGTGCCAGCCGAGGGTGGGGCAACAATGAGCAGTTCTTC
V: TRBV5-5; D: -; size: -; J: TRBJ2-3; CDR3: CASSLEVLALPDTQYF; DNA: TGTGCCAGCAGCTTGGAAGTCCTAGCCCTCCCAGATACGCAGTATTTT
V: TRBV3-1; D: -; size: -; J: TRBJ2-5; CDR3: CASSQGIRGLGETQYF; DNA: TGTGCCAGCAGCCAAGGGATTAGGGGCCTCGGGGAGACCCAGTACTTC
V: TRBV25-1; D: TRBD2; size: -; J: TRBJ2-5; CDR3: CASSVGTTERRETQYF; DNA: TGTGCCAGCAGTGTCGGGACTACCGAAAGGCGCGAGACCCAGTACTTC
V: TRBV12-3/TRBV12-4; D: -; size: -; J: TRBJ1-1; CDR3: CASSFYNRLNTEAFF; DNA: TGTGCCAGCAGTTTCTATAACCGTCTGAACACTGAAGCTTTCTTT
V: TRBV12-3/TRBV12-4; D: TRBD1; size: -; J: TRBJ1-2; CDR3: CASSPGTGGTLNGYTF; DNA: TGTGCCAGCAGCCCCGGGACAGGGGGGACCTTAAATGGCTACACCTTC
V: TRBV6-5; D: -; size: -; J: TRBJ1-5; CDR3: CASSSTWTEGDQPQHF; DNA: TGTGCCAGCAGCTCCACCTGGACGGAGGGGGATCAGCCCCAGCATTTT
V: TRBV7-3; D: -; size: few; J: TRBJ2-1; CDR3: CASSLSPGAYNEQFF; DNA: TGTGCCAGCAGCCTCTCTCCGGGGGCCTACAATGAGCAGTTCTTC
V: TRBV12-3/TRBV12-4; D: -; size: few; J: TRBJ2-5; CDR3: CASSQNDLGETQYF; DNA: TGTGCCAGCAGCCAAAACGACCTCGGGGAGACCCAGTACTTC
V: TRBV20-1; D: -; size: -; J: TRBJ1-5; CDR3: CSAWGGGNQPQHF; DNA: TGCAGTGCTTGGGGGGGGGGCAATCAGCCCCAGCATTTT
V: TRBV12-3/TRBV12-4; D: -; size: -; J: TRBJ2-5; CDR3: CASSLHGEETQYF; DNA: TGTGCCAGCAGTTTACACGGGGAAGAGACCCAGTACTTC
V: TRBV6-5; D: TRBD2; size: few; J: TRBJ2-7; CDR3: CASSIREGGDYEQYF; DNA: TGTGCCAGCAGTATCCGGGAGGGGGGCGACTACGAGCAGTACTTC
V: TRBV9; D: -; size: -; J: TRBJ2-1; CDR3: CASSVDYLGREQFF; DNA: TGTGCCAGCAGCGTGGACTACCTAGGACGAGAGCAGTTCTTC
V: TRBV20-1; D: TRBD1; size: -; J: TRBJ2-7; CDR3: CSARARTGDLKIIHEQYF; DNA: TGCAGTGCTAGGGCGAGGACAGGAGACCTTAAGATTATCCACGAGCAGTACTTC
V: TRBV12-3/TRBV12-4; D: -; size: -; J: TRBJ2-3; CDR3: CASTSRAVLTDTQYF; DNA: TGTGCCAGCACCTCTAGGGCGGTTCTCACAGATACGCAGTATTTT